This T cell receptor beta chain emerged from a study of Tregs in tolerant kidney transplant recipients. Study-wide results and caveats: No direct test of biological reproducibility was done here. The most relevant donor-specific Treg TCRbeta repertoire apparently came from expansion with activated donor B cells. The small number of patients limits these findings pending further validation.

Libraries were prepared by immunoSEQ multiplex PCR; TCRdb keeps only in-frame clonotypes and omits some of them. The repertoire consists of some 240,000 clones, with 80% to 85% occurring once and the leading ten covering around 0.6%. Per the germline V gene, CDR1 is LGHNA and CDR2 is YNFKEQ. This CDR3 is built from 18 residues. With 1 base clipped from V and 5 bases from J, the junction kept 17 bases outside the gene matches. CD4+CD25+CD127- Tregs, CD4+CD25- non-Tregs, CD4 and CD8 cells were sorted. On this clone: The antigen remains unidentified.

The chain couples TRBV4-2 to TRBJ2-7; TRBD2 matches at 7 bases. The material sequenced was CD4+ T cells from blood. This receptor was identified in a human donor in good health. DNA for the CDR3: TGTGCCAGCAGCCAAGCGGGGGGTATGGGCGGGACGCGCGACGAGCAGTACTTC. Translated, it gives CASSQAGGMGGTRDEQYF.